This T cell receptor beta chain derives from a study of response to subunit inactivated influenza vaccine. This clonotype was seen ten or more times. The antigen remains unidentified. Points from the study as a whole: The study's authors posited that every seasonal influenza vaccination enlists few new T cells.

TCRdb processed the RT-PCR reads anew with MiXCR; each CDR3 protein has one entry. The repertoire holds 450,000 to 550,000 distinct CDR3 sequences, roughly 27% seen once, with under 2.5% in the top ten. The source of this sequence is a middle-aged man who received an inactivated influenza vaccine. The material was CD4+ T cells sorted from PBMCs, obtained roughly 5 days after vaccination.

CDR3 loop: CASSPWKEVDSPLHF. CDR3 coding DNA: TGCGCCAGCAGCCCTTGGAAGGAGGTTGATTCACCCCTCCACTTT. The chain uses TRBV4-1 and TRBJ1-6; D is uncertain. The CDR3 loop spans 15 amino acids. From germline, CDR1 is MGHRA and CDR2 YSYEKL. Trimming removed 4 bases from V and 8 bases from J, with 15 bases in between.